This T cell receptor beta chain derives from a study of blood T cell repertoires in COVID-19. Across the whole study: The study drew acute and convalescent COVID-19 samples from the United States, Italy and Spain. From T cells, B-cell-depleted T cells, or PBMCs came the material, which was cDNA or gDNA.

V shed 4 bases and J 6 bases; nucleotides not matched to a gene: 8. Germline V gene data show CDR1 as SGHRS and CDR2 as YFSETQ. The CDR3 is 15 residues long. In the source study's methods: Reference gene primer amplification in the assay estimated nucleated cell counts. Some clones are missing from TCRdb's copy, which holds only in-frame ones; the method was immunoSEQ multiplex PCR. The D gene and trimming were derived from the DNA, and the V and J assignments and clone size from that table. The sample lists tens of thousands of clones; approximately 94% were seen once. The source material was peripheral blood. The TCR comes from a human donor with active COVID-19. The donor label of this sample is uncertain. This chain connects TRBV5-1 to TRBJ2-2; 8 nucleotides line up with TRBD2. The CDR3 DNA reads TGCGCCAGCAGCCCACTAGCGGCCGTGCCCGGGGAGCTGTTTTTT. Its translation: CASSPLAAVPGELFF.